The clone carrying this T cell receptor (beta chain) was seen a few times. The antigen remains undetermined. MiXCR was run by TCRdb on the 5' RACE reads, yielding one entry per CDR3 protein. The sample has 150,000 to 250,000 distinct CDR3 sequences, 9.5% to 15% seen once; the top ten hold about 15%. CDR3 length equals 15 residues. Trimming took off 2 bases at V and 1 base at J, with 9 bases between the two ends. Germline V CDR1 and CDR2: MNHEY, SVGEGT. The sample is drawn from a study of CD8 T cells in ankylosing spondylitis. Overall study findings and caveats: The disease-linked clones had a CD8+ phenotype and low blood frequencies. Before this, some motif variants had been reported in reactive arthritis synovial fluid and blood.

Sequenced material: blood, either unsorted or a sorted T cell fraction (not recorded which). This sequence originates from a male donor with ankylosing spondylitis or in good health (not recorded which). The chain uses TRBV6-2 or TRBV6-3 and TRBJ2-4, with unresolved D. As DNA, the CDR3 is TGTGCCAGCAGTTACAGTGGTTCGGCCAAAAACATTCAGTACTTC. Translated, it gives CASSYSGSAKNIQYF.